The clone carrying this T cell receptor beta chain was observed at least ten times. Its antigen is still unknown. Every sequencing run produced over 200 million TCR-beta sequences, and the sequences from any one run covered 15-18 subjects. TCRdb redid the calling of the 5' RACE reads with MiXCR, one entry per CDR3 protein. Found here are tens of thousands of distinct CDR3 sequences, roughly 3.5% of them singletons; the top ten hold around 3.1%. The data were obtained in a study of neurological immune-mediated disorders. The CDR3 sequence is 14 residues long. CDR1 MNHEY and CDR2 SMNVEV come from the germline V gene (reference sequence). V was clipped by 7 bases and J by 3 bases, with 10 bases between them. Study findings and constraints: Clinical and MRI features did not associate with the cluster found in multiple sclerosis patients.

The chain has TRBV27 and TRBJ1-6; D might be TRBD1 (6 bases). The TCR originated in a woman in her forties or fifties with multiple sclerosis. The specimen was PBMCs. CDR3: CASTWTVYNSPLHF. The CDR3 DNA reads as TGTGCCAGCACCTGGACAGTCTATAATTCACCCCTCCACTTT.